The 2 T cell receptor beta chains below were found in one sample sequenced in a study of T cells in Graves' hyperthyroidism and ophthalmopathy. Researchers amplified the TCR beta CDR3 regions from RNA transcripts. When the TCR CDR3 underwent first-round RT-PCR, the HTBI primer set was used. Using its own MiXCR run on the multiplex PCR reads, TCRdb lists one record per CDR3 protein. The sample lists 90,000 to 120,000 distinct CDR3 sequences, 16% seen once, with less than 50% in the top ten. What was sequenced was blood. Every receptor here comes from a woman aged 45 to 65 with Graves' hyperthyroidism.

This sequence joins TRBV5-1 and TRBJ2-3; no clear D gene. Trimming left V 0 bases short and J 4 bases short, with 12 bases between. The CDR3 totals 15 residues. Germline CDR1 reads SGHRS; CDR2 reads YFSETQ. The CDR3 bases are TGCGCCAGCAGCTTGGTCGAGTCGGCCCCAGATACGCAGTATTTT. It is translated as CASSLVESAPDTQYF. The whole variable domain, remainder taken from reference TRBV5-1 and TRBJ2-3, is KAGVTQTPRYLIKTRGQQVTLSCSPISGHRSVSWYQQTPGQGLQFLFEYFSETQRNKGNFPGRFSGRQFSNSRSEMNVSTLELGDSALYLCASSLVESAPDTQYFGPGTRLTVL.

This clonotype was counted only a few times. This chain joins TRBV6-2 or TRBV6-3 and TRBJ2-1, with 9 positions matching TRBD2. The junction had 3 bases not matched to a gene; V was cut back by 4 bases and J by 5 bases. Germline CDR1 is MNHEY and CDR2 is SVGEGT. This CDR3 is built from 14 residues. The CDR3 sequence is CASSFASGNNEQFF. The CDR3 DNA reads TGTGCCAGCAGTTTCGCTAGCGGGAACAATGAGCAGTTCTTC.